This is a list of T cell receptor beta chains from one sample in a study of vaccination effects on CD4 cells after COVID-19. Measured with immunoSEQ multiplex PCR; TCRdb has only the in-frame clones, and not every one. This sample carries about 45,000 clones, around 74% of them seen once, and the ten largest clones take around 28%. Their specific antigens are unknown. The sequencing here drew on CD4+ T cells from PBMCs cultured with a peptide pool, taken before COVID-19 vaccination. Receptors were obtained from a human donor who had a prior SARS-CoV-2 infection. Both conserved end residues are part of each CDR3. Each record gives: CDR3 length, D gene, V gene, clone size, J gene, CDR3 protein, CDR3 DNA. D genes are given only for firm matches. Expanded clones are given a class, and other clones once, few, many or no size at all.

>13|NA|TRBV5-1|once|TRBJ2-2
CASHREFDGELFF
TGCGCCAGCCATCGGGAGTTTGACGGGGAGCTGTTTTTT
>13|NA|TRBV7-9|few|TRBJ1-1
CASSLVGIAEAFF
TGTGCCAGCAGCTTAGTTGGAATAGCTGAAGCTTTCTTT
>15|NA|TRBV6-6|NA|TRBJ2-5
CASSYSNIEGETQYF
TGTGCCAGCAGTTACTCCAACATAGAGGGAGAGACCCAGTACTTC
>15|TRBD2|TRBV11-2|NA|TRBJ2-3
CASSSGLASTDTQYF
TGTGCCAGCAGCTCAGGACTAGCGAGCACAGATACGCAGTATTTT
>15|NA|TRBV15|once|TRBJ1-2
CATSRRFELNYGYTF
TGTGCCACCAGCAGACGATTCGAACTAAACTATGGCTACACCTTC
>15|NA|TRBV25-1|NA|TRBJ2-5
CASSEYRGTEETQYF
TGTGCCAGCAGTGAATATCGGGGGACGGAAGAGACCCAGTACTTC
>15|NA|TRBV6-5|NA|TRBJ2-5
CASSPDTWGTETQYF
TGTGCCAGCAGCCCAGACACCTGGGGGACAGAGACCCAGTACTTC
>14|NA|TRBV2|NA|TRBJ2-5
CASSEIRGSRTQYF
TGTGCCAGCAGTGAAATACGGGGGTCCCGGACCCAGTACTTC
>16|NA|TRBV4-2|NA|TRBJ2-3
CASSHDHRQITDTQYF
TGTGCCAGCAGCCACGATCACCGACAGATCACAGATACGCAGTATTTT
>14|NA|TRBV27|NA|TRBJ2-3
CATRGPSQLVTQYF
TGTGCCACCAGGGGTCCCAGTCAGCTGGTTACGCAGTATTTT
>15|NA|TRBV15|NA|TRBJ2-2
CATSRDQTGSGELFF
TGTGCCACCAGCAGAGATCAAACAGGGTCCGGGGAGCTGTTTTTT
>15|NA|TRBV7-8|NA|TRBJ1-2
CASSLGRGLNYGYTF
TGTGCCAGCAGCTTAGGAAGGGGACTTAACTATGGCTACACCTTC
>13|NA|TRBV20-1|NA|TRBJ1-1
CSASQGENTEAFF
TGCAGTGCTAGTCAAGGAGAGAACACTGAAGCTTTCTTT
>18|NA|TRBV21-1|NA|TRBJ2-5
CASSIERSGRAYQETQYF
TGTGCCAGCAGCATCGAGAGAAGCGGGAGGGCGTACCAAGAGACCCAGTACTTC
>14|TRBD1|TRBV2|NA|TRBJ2-2
CASSDRAGGGELFF
TGTGCCAGCAGCGACAGGGCAGGGGGCGGGGAGCTGTTTTTT
>15|NA|TRBV11-3|few|TRBJ2-1
CASSLVGTGTQEQFF
TGTGCCAGCAGCTTAGTAGGGACTGGGACTCAGGAGCAGTTCTTC
>14|TRBD2|TRBV5-4|few|TRBJ2-2
CASSPFGGSGELFF
TGTGCCAGCAGCCCTTTCGGGGGGTCCGGGGAGCTGTTTTTT
>14|NA|TRBV7-2|NA|TRBJ2-5
CASSLAYGRETQYF
TGTGCCAGCAGCTTAGCTTACGGCAGAGAGACCCAGTACTTC
>15|NA|TRBV25-1|NA|TRBJ1-4
CASSDPRRSNEKLFF
TGTGCCAGCAGTGATCCACGTAGGTCTAATGAAAAACTGTTTTTT
>15|TRBD1|TRBV9|NA|TRBJ2-2
CASSVGQGVGGELFF
TGTGCCAGCAGCGTAGGACAGGGGGTTGGCGGGGAGCTGTTTTTT
>16|NA|TRBV28|NA|TRBJ2-1
CASTLAGGSSYNEQFF
TGTGCCAGCACCCTCGCTGGGGGGAGCTCCTACAATGAGCAGTTCTTC
>14|NA|TRBV10-3|NA|TRBJ1-3
CAIGEGHQGNTIYF
TGTGCCATCGGCGAGGGCCACCAAGGAAACACCATATATTTT
>11|NA|TRBV20-1|NA|TRBJ2-7
CSARNVGEQYF
TGCAGTGCTAGAAACGTCGGCGAGCAGTACTTC
>17|NA|TRBV6-1|NA|TRBJ2-3
CASSDPGKTSSTDTQYF
TGTGCCAGCAGTGACCCAGGCAAGACTAGTAGCACAGATACGCAGTATTTT
>14|TRBD2|TRBV6-2/TRBV6-3|NA|TRBJ2-1
CASSYQRDYNEQFF
TGTGCCAGCAGTTACCAGCGGGACTACAATGAGCAGTTCTTC
>17|TRBD1|TRBV15|NA|TRBJ1-5
CATSRALKQGVGQPQHF
TGTGCCACCAGCAGAGCCTTGAAACAGGGGGTGGGTCAGCCCCAGCATTTT
>16|NA|TRBV3-1/TRBV3-2|NA|TRBJ2-4
CASSQQPQLPKNIQYF
TGTGCCAGCAGCCAACAGCCCCAGCTACCCAAAAACATTCAGTACTTC
>14|NA|TRBV11-2|NA|TRBJ2-1
CASSPRGSYNEQFF
TGTGCCAGCAGCCCCCGGGGGTCCTACAATGAGCAGTTCTTC
>14|NA|TRBV5-1|once|TRBJ1-1
CASKARNMNTEAFF
TGCGCCAGCAAGGCTCGAAACATGAACACTGAAGCTTTCTTT
>17|TRBD2|TRBV7-9|NA|TRBJ2-3
CASSQRTGRAKTDTQYF
TGTGCCAGCAGCCAAAGGACCGGGAGGGCCAAAACAGATACGCAGTATTTT
>16|NA|TRBV7-9|NA|TRBJ2-5
CASSPPWGPGSETQYF
TGTGCCAGCAGTCCGCCTTGGGGACCTGGTTCAGAGACCCAGTACTTC
>17|NA|TRBV5-1|NA|TRBJ1-1
CASSLVPGGAGGTEAFF
TGCGCCAGCAGCTTGGTACCCGGGGGCGCCGGGGGCACTGAAGCTTTCTTT
>14|NA|TRBV3-1/TRBV3-2|few|TRBJ1-1
CASSQEGKGAEAFF
TGTGCCAGCAGCCAAGAAGGAAAGGGGGCTGAAGCTTTCTTT